The source of this T cell receptor beta chain is a study of breast tumors, draining lymph nodes, adjacent tissues. Study results and caveats: Data fit most tumor T cells coming from lymph node, expanding in tumor. Luminal-like breast cancer showed significantly greater tumor-nontumor repertoire similarity than basal-like breast cancer did. The lymph node origin of tumor T cells was framed as consistent with a hypothesis, not demonstrated. Tumor repertoires ranked between lymph nodes and nontumor tissue in diversity, with V and J gene preferences.

As regards this clonotype: Its specificity is not known. This sequence may be a read error, since a much larger clone differs from it by one base.

Germline V CDR1 and CDR2: MGHRA, YSYEKL. The CDR3 runs to 16 residues. Breast cancer patients provided tissue from their axillary draining lymph nodes. Via MiXCR, TCRdb re-called the multiplex PCR reads, giving one row per CDR3 protein. Here the sample spans about 130,000 distinct CDR3 sequences, approximately 22% being singletons. The J gene is TRBJ2-1, the V gene TRBV4-1, with D perhaps TRBD1 or TRBD2 (7 bases each). The sequencing input was axillary lymph node tissue. This clonotype was sampled from a female donor with breast cancer. Some clones in this sample may be carry-over from other donors' samples. CDR3: CASSPKGAGVYNERFF. CDR3 DNA: TGCGCCAGCAGCCCCAAGGGGGCGGGGGTATACAATGAGCGGTTCTTC.